A single sample gave rise to the 32 T cell receptor beta chains below, sequenced in a study of T cells in tuberculosis. Clones were read by immunoSEQ multiplex PCR, and TCRdb kept only the in-frame ones, dropping some. The sample lists around 33,000 clones, around 92% seen once, with around 7% in the top ten. The sample's time point: new active TB diagnosis, blood taken before or within 7 days of starting treatment. Specimen: PBMCs, collected at tuberculosis diagnosis. Source of these receptors: an adult with tuberculosis. Some clones in this sample may be carry-over from other donors' samples.

V gene TRBV5-1 combines with J gene TRBJ2-2, with 7 bases identical to TRBD1. The CDR3 totals 14 residues. V lost 0 bases, J lost 5 bases, and 1 base stayed unmatched. CDR1 and CDR2 from the germline V gene are SGHRS and YFSETQ. The CDR3 is CASSLGQGTGELFF. DNA of the CDR3: TGCGCCAGCAGCTTGGGACAGGGTACCGGGGAGCTGTTTTTT.

V gene TRBV25-1 combines with J gene TRBJ2-2; 10 nucleotides match TRBD2. CDR1 is MGHDK and CDR2 is SYGVNS in the germline V gene. The CDR3 is 16 amino acids. With V trimmed by 1 base and J by 3 bases, 2 bases remained unmatched. CDR3 DNA: TGTGCCAGCAGTGAATCAACTAGCGGGGACACCGGGGAGCTGTTTTTT. It encodes CASSESTSGDTGELFF. Full variable domain (remainder filled in from reference TRBV25-1 and TRBJ2-2): EADIYQTPRYLVIGTGKKITLECSQTMGHDKMYWYQQDPGMELHLIHYSYGVNSTEKGDLSSESTVSRIRTEHFPLTLESARPSHTSQYLCASSESTSGDTGELFFGEGSRLTVL.

This clone appeared a few times. This chain links TRBV6-5 with TRBJ2-2; tentative D call: TRBD1 (6 bases). CDR3 length: 15 residues. Germline V lookup: CDR1 MNHEY, CDR2 SVGAGI. Trimming left V 5 bases short and J 7 bases short, with 17 bases between. As DNA, the CDR3 is TGTGCCAGCAGTCCTCCTGGGGGCGCTTTCGGGGAGCTGTTTTTT. Its translation: CASSPPGGAFGELFF.

CDR3 sequence: CASSSRSQGKMEQYF. CDR3 sequence (DNA): TGTGCCAGCAGCTCCCGGTCCCAGGGGAAGATGGAGCAGTACTTC. The chain is built from TRBV7-6 and TRBJ2-7, with D tentatively TRBD1 (6 bases). The CDR3 runs to 15 residues. V dropped 4 bases and J dropped 7 bases, with 20 bases sitting between them. Per the germline V gene, CDR1 is SGHVS and CDR2 is FNYEAQ.

V usage is TRBV5-1 and J usage is TRBJ2-6, with D possibly TRBD2 on 6 matching bases. The CDR3 extends over 15 amino acids. Germline V CDR1 and CDR2: SGHRS, YFSETQ. The V end was cut by 4 bases, the J end by 3 bases, with 11 bases between. The CDR3 nucleotides read TGCGCCAGCAGCCAAAGACTAGTTGGGGCCAACGTCCTGACTTTC. This gives the protein CASSQRLVGANVLTF. The variable domain in full, with the rest retrieved from reference TRBV5-1 and TRBJ2-6, is KAGVTQTPRYLIKTRGQQVTLSCSPISGHRSVSWYQQTPGQGLQFLFEYFSETQRNKGNFPGRFSGRQFSNSRSEMNVSTLELGDSALYLCASSQRLVGANVLTFGAGSRLTVL.

For the CDR3, the DNA is TGTGCCATCAGGTCCGAATGGGGGGCAGATACGCAGTATTTT. Protein: CAIRSEWGADTQYF. J is TRBJ2-3 and V is TRBV10-3, with a possible D match to TRBD2 (6 bases). The V end lost 6 bases, the J end lost 4 bases, and 14 bases lay between the germline ends. The germline V gene encodes CDR1 ENHRY and CDR2 SYGVKD. The CDR3 consists of 14 residues.

V gene TRBV6-1 combines with J gene TRBJ1-5; D uncertain. The CDR3 spans 15 residues. V lost 8 bases, J lost 0 bases, and 14 bases lay in between. CDR1 is MNHNS, CDR2 SASEGT, per germline. In nucleotides, the CDR3 is TGTGCCAGCGGGCCGACACTCAGTAGCAATCAGCCCCAGCATTTT. Translation gives CASGPTLSSNQPQHF.

CDR3 sequence (DNA): TGTGCCAGCAGCCGCGAGTCGGGACAGAAGTTTTCGGTCTACGAGCAGTACTTC. This encodes CASSRESGQKFSVYEQYF. This chain joins TRBV4-2 and TRBJ2-7, with 7 bases that match TRBD1. V gave up 4 bases and J gave up 3 bases; unmatched junction bases: 18. From germline, CDR1 is LGHNA and CDR2 YNFKEQ. This CDR3 has 18 residues.

This clone was seen once. The chain recombines TRBV2 with TRBJ2-1; TRBD2 matches at 7 bases. Germline V gene data show CDR1 as SNHLY and CDR2 as FYNNEI. V was clipped by 7 bases and J by 9 bases; unmatched bases: 15. This CDR3 spans 15 amino acids. Written as DNA, the CDR3 is TGTGCCAGCAAGTTTAGGCTAGCGGACCCAGTTGAGCAGTTCTTC. Its translation is CASKFRLADPVEQFF.

The chain combines TRBV18 with TRBJ2-1; 7 nucleotides match TRBD2. The CDR3 has 16 amino acids. The germline V gene has CDR1 KGHSH and CDR2 LQKENI. Unmatched junction bases numbered 7, after V lost 0 bases and J lost 5 bases. CDR3 region: CASSPPLAGENNEQFF. CDR3 nucleotide sequence: TGTGCCAGCTCACCACCCCTCGCGGGAGAAAACAATGAGCAGTTCTTC.

There are a few counts of this clone. The rearrangement links TRBV30 to TRBJ1-1, with TRBD1 matching over 7 bases. Trimming cost V 1 base and J 1 base; bases outside gene matches: 6. The CDR3 has 15 amino acids. The germline CDR1 and CDR2 sequences are GTSNPN and SVGIG (reference sequence). The CDR3: CAWSEPRQGNTEAFF. In nucleotides, the CDR3 is TGTGCCTGGAGTGAACCCCGACAGGGGAACACTGAAGCTTTCTTT.

The genes are TRBV4-2 and TRBJ1-1; TRBD1 matches 10 bases. The CDR3 has 15 residues. Per germline, CDR1 LGHNA and CDR2 YNFKEQ. The trim removed 3 bases at V and 1 base at J, leaving 2 bases unmatched. The CDR3: CASSQGTGANTEAFF. The CDR3 DNA follows: TGTGCCAGCAGCCAGGGGACAGGGGCGAACACTGAAGCTTTCTTT.

This sequence joins TRBV15 and TRBJ2-3; weak D call: TRBD1 (5 bases). The V end lost 0 bases, the J end lost 4 bases, and 14 bases lay between the germline ends. Germline lookup yields CDR1 LNHNV and CDR2 YYDKDF (reference sequence). The CDR3 loop spans 16 amino acids. This chain's CDR3 is CATSRDTAGFSDTQYF. The CDR3, as DNA: TGTGCCACCAGCAGAGACACGGCAGGGTTTTCAGATACGCAGTATTTT.

The genes are TRBV5-1 and TRBJ1-2, with D possibly matching TRBD1 (6 bases). The CDR3 is 14 amino acids. Trimming removed 3 bases from V and 1 base from J, with 10 bases in between. The germline CDR1 and CDR2 sequences are SGHRS and YFSETQ. For the CDR3, the DNA is TGCGCCAGCAGCTACAGGGACCTTAACTATGGCTACACCTTC. It codes for CASSYRDLNYGYTF.

The rearrangement links TRBV29-1 to TRBJ1-2, with 9 bases that match TRBD1. This CDR3 has 15 amino acids. Germline CDR1 SQVTM, CDR2 ANQGSEA. V lost 4 bases and J lost 4; bases outside the gene matches: 10. Here the CDR3 reads CSVVGRTGAFYGYTF. The DNA for the CDR3 is TGCAGCGTTGTCGGGAGGACAGGGGCCTTCTATGGCTACACCTTC.

V and J are TRBV5-1 and TRBJ2-7; D perhaps matches TRBD2 (5 bases). CDR1 is SGHRS and CDR2 is YFSETQ in the germline V gene. This CDR3 contains 15 residues. V was clipped by 4 bases and J by 0 bases, with 14 bases between them. As DNA, the CDR3 is TGCGCCAGCAGCGAACACACGGGGAGCTCCTACGAGCAGTACTTC. Its protein product is CASSEHTGSSYEQYF.

This clone was observed once. The chain has TRBV5-6 and TRBJ1-6; D ambiguous. Per the germline V gene, CDR1 is SGHDT and CDR2 is YYEEEE. The CDR3 is 15 residues long. Trimming took off 0 bases at V and 7 bases at J, with 11 bases between the two ends. CDR3 protein: CASSLEEEPNSPLHF. The CDR3 DNA reads TGTGCCAGCAGCTTGGAGGAGGAACCAAATTCACCCCTCCACTTT.

DNA of the CDR3: TGCGCCAGCAGGGGTTGGGGGCCCACAGATACGCAGTATTTT. Translating gives CASRGWGPTDTQYF. The chain employs TRBV5-1 and TRBJ2-3; a weak D match, TRBD1 (6 bases). The germline V and J ends were trimmed by 5 bases and 2 bases, with 12 bases remaining between them. The germline V gene has CDR1 SGHRS and CDR2 YFSETQ. This CDR3 is built from 14 residues.

The chain carries TRBV2 and TRBJ1-6; possible D gene TRBD1, 6 bases. This CDR3 comprises 14 residues. Trimming took 6 bases from V and 8 from J, leaving 14 bases between them. From germline, CDR1 is SNHLY and CDR2 FYNNEI. CDR3 in DNA: TGTGCCAGCAGACGCGGGGGCACAGATTCACCCCTCCACTTT. It specifies CASRRGGTDSPLHF.

V and J are TRBV10-3 and TRBJ1-1; 7 bases match TRBD1. Germline V gene data show CDR1 as ENHRY and CDR2 as SYGVKD. V lost 7 bases and J lost 3; bases outside the gene matches: 8. This CDR3 is 14 amino acids long. In nucleotides, the CDR3 is TGTGCCATCACCACGACAGGGCGGGACACTGAAGCTTTCTTT. It translates to CAITTTGRDTEAFF.

This clone was observed a handful of times. The chain has TRBV10-3 and TRBJ2-7; D ambiguous. The CDR3 runs 11 residues. Looked up from germline, CDR1 is ENHRY and CDR2 is SYGVKD. The V end lost 5 bases, the J end lost 2 bases, and 4 bases lay between the germline ends. CDR3 sequence (DNA): TGTGCCATCAGTCAAACCTACGAGCAGTACTTC. This encodes CAISQTYEQYF.

DNA for the CDR3: TGTGCCAGCAGCCCACGAGCGGAATCAGATACGCAGTATTTT. It specifies CASSPRAESDTQYF. The rearrangement uses TRBV13 and TRBJ2-3, with D tentatively TRBD2 (5 bases). Germline V gene lookup returns CDR1 PRHDT and CDR2 FYEKMQ (reference sequence). The CDR3 loop spans 14 amino acids. Trimming shortened V by 5 bases and J by 4 bases, and 13 bases separated the two germline ends.

The sample holds a few counts of this clone. The chain has TRBV2 and TRBJ1-1, with TRBD1 matching 9 bases. CDR1 SNHLY and CDR2 FYNNEI come from the germline V gene. This CDR3 has 17 amino acids. V shed 6 bases and J 9 bases; nucleotides not matched to a gene: 20. The CDR3 protein is CASRSPGQGPGFVKAFF. The CDR3 region has the DNA TGTGCCAGCAGGTCACCGGGACAGGGCCCGGGTTTCGTCAAAGCTTTCTTT.

The chain uses TRBV19 and TRBJ1-2, with a possible D match to TRBD1 (5 bases). Trimming took 6 bases from V and 4 from J, leaving 18 bases between them. CDR3 length: 15 residues. Germline values: CDR1 LNHDA, CDR2 SQIVND (reference sequence). CDR3 residues: CASSRSQQAFYGYTF. In DNA, the CDR3 is TGTGCCAGTAGCAGAAGCCAACAGGCGTTCTATGGCTACACCTTC.

This sequence joins TRBV7-2 and TRBJ2-3; TRBD2 agrees at 16 bases. This CDR3 spans 19 amino acids. Germline trimming cut 5 bases from V and 1 base from J; bases unmatched to any gene: 9. Per germline, CDR1 SGHTA and CDR2 FQGNSA. Here the CDR3 reads CASSPRGTSGGGGTDTQYF. CDR3 nucleotide sequence: TGTGCCAGCAGCCCCCGGGGGACTAGCGGGGGGGGTGGCACAGATACGCAGTATTTT.

The chain uses TRBV5-4 and TRBJ1-3; the match to TRBD1 covers 8 bases. The V gene end was trimmed by 4 bases and the J gene end by 2 bases; junction bases not matched to a gene: 5. This CDR3 is built from 15 residues. The germline V gene encodes CDR1 SGHNT and CDR2 YYREEE (reference sequence). The DNA for the CDR3 is TGTGCCAGCAGCCCCGGACAGGGAACTGGAAACACCATATATTTT. Translating gives CASSPGQGTGNTIYF.

The chain has TRBV6-1 and TRBJ2-2, with TRBD2 identical over 7 bases. V trimming: 2 bases; J trimming: 5 bases; junction bases outside the gene matches: 2. CDR3 length equals 14 residues. Looked up from germline, CDR1 is MNHNS and CDR2 is SASEGT. This CDR3 is CASSELGGTGELFF. Written as DNA, the CDR3 is TGTGCCAGCAGTGAACTGGGAGGGACCGGGGAGCTGTTTTTT.

The CDR3 loop is CASSYGTGTGNTIYF. CDR3 nucleotides: TGTGCCAGCAGTTACGGGACAGGTACTGGAAACACCATATATTTT. This chain connects TRBV6-6 to TRBJ1-3, with 8 positions matching TRBD1. Germline V CDR1 and CDR2: MNHNY, SVGAGI (reference sequence). This CDR3 region has 15 residues. The ends lost 2 bases at V and 2 bases at J; junction bases unmatched: 2.

This chain joins TRBV7-6 and TRBJ2-1; 11 bases map to TRBD2. This CDR3 region has 15 residues. J was trimmed by 3 bases and V by 5 bases; bases with no gene match: 3. CDR1 SGHVS and CDR2 FNYEAQ come from the germline V gene. CDR3 loop: CASSVLAGGYNEQFF. As DNA, the CDR3 is TGTGCCAGCAGCGTCCTAGCGGGGGGCTACAATGAGCAGTTCTTC.

The genes are TRBV30 and TRBJ2-3, with 8 bases aligning to TRBD2. Germline V gene sequence: CDR1 GTSNPN, CDR2 SVGIG (reference sequence). The CDR3 runs to 14 residues. After removal of 2 bases from V and 3 bases from J, the junction contained 4 bases not matched to a gene. The DNA for the CDR3 is TGTGCCTGGAGTCGACTAGCGCATACAGATACGCAGTATTTT. It is translated as CAWSRLAHTDTQYF.

The chain joins TRBV5-8 to TRBJ1-6; D is ambiguous. The V and J ends lost 4 bases and 5 bases respectively, with 19 bases between them. Per the germline V gene, CDR1 is SGHTS and CDR2 is YDEGEE. CDR3 length: 17 residues. In DNA form, the CDR3 reads TGTGCCAGCAGCGGGCAGAAGTGGGCTCCTAATAATTCACCCCTCCACTTT. Protein product: CASSGQKWAPNNSPLHF.

This clone was recorded once. The rearrangement links TRBV5-5 to TRBJ2-7; tentatively, D is TRBD1 (5 bases). Germline CDR1 reads SGHKS; CDR2 reads YYEKEE (reference sequence). Trimming removed 0 bases from V and 0 bases from J, with 13 bases in between. The CDR3 extends over 16 amino acids. CDR3 loop: CASSLDRQSTSYEQYF. The CDR3 region has the DNA TGTGCCAGCAGCTTGGACCGACAGTCGACCTCCTACGAGCAGTACTTC.